The 12 T cell receptor beta chains given below trace back to one sample, sequenced in a study of response to subunit inactivated influenza vaccine. TCRdb used MiXCR to reprocess the RT-PCR reads, holding one entry per CDR3 protein. The table includes about 830,000 distinct CDR3 sequences, about 18% detected once. The sequencing used PBMCs from blood, collected roughly 5 days after vaccination. These TCRs come from a man over 45 who received an inactivated influenza vaccine.

CDR3 sequence reads: CASSEGFLTSYEQYF. CDR3 sequence (DNA): TGTGCCAGCAGCGAAGGGTTCCTGACCTCCTACGAGCAGTACTTC. The V gene is TRBV28, the J gene TRBJ2-7; unclear D gene. The CDR3 consists of 15 residues. Germline V gives CDR1 MDHEN, CDR2 SYDVKM. Trimming took off 6 bases at V and 0 bases at J, with 15 bases between the two ends.

This clonotype was seen repeatedly, ten times or more. The V call is TRBV27, the J call TRBJ2-1; 9 nucleotides match TRBD2. CDR3 size: 15 residues. The germline CDR1 and CDR2 sequences are MNHEY and SMNVEV (reference sequence). Trimming cost V 3 bases and J 9 bases; bases outside gene matches: 9. CDR3 sequence (DNA): TGTGCCAGCAGTTTGGCTAGCGGGGCCTTCGGTGAGCAGTTCTTC. Its translation: CASSLASGAFGEQFF.

This CDR3 is CATSERDLFGSQYF. Here the CDR3 DNA reads TGTGCCACCAGTGAGCGGGACCTATTTGGGTCCCAGTACTTC. The gene calls are TRBV24-1 and TRBJ2-5; a possible D gene is TRBD2 (6 bases). The CDR3 has 14 amino acids. Trimming pared 4 bases from V and 9 bases from J, leaving 17 bases between. Looked up from germline, CDR1 is KGHDR and CDR2 is SFDVKD.

This clonotype came up a few times. This chain links TRBV7-2 with TRBJ2-1; TRBD1 might be the D (6 bases). The germline V gene has CDR1 SGHTA and CDR2 FQGNSA. This CDR3 has 12 amino acids. V lost 5 bases and J 12 bases, leaving 14 bases between the germline ends. The DNA for the CDR3 is TGTGCCAGCAGCAGTGGACAGCATGTGCAGTTCTTC. Translating it yields CASSSGQHVQFF.

V and J are TRBV20-1 and TRBJ1-2; D is perhaps TRBD1 (5 bases). This CDR3 region has 14 residues. Trimming stripped 4 bases from V and 4 bases from J, with 16 bases between. The germline gives CDR1 DFQATT, CDR2 SNEGSKA (reference sequence). CDR3 coding DNA: TGCAGTGCTAAAAAGGACATTGGGTTCTATGGCTACACCTTC. Residues: CSAKKDIGFYGYTF.

The chain combines TRBV5-1 with TRBJ2-7, with D possibly being TRBD1 or TRBD2 (5 bases each). The V end lost 4 bases, the J end lost 3 bases, and 14 bases lay between the germline ends. Germline V gives CDR1 SGHRS, CDR2 YFSETQ. The CDR3 has 14 residues. CDR3 DNA: TGCGCCAGCAGCCCGGGACCGGCGAACTACGAGCAGTACTTC. Translated: CASSPGPANYEQYF. Using reference TRBV5-1 and TRBJ2-7 for the parts outside the CDR3, the full variable domain is KAGVTQTPRYLIKTRGQQVTLSCSPISGHRSVSWYQQTPGQGLQFLFEYFSETQRNKGNFPGRFSGRQFSNSRSEMNVSTLELGDSALYLCASSPGPANYEQYFGPGTRLTVT.

The chain joins TRBV5-4 to TRBJ1-2; D gene unclear. The germline CDR1 and CDR2 sequences are SGHNT and YYREEE (reference sequence). Trimming pared 3 bases from V and 7 bases from J, leaving 10 bases between. The length of the CDR3 is 12 residues. CDR3 sequence: CASSSGSVGYTF. CDR3 DNA: TGTGCCAGCAGCTCTGGGTCTGTTGGCTACACCTTC. Looking up the rest from reference TRBV5-4 and TRBJ1-2 gives the full variable domain: ETGVTQSPTHLIKTRGQQVTLRCSSQSGHNTVSWYQQALGQGPQFIFQYYREEENGRGNFPPRFSGLQFPNYSSELNVNALELDDSALYLCASSSGSVGYTFGSGTRLTVV.

CDR3 in amino acids: CASSLPTSGGRDTQYF. The CDR3 bases are TGCGCCAGCAGCTTGCCGACTAGCGGGGGTCGAGATACGCAGTATTTT. This chain joins TRBV5-1 and TRBJ2-3, with 12 bases that match TRBD2. Germline-derived CDR1 and CDR2 are SGHRS and YFSETQ. CDR3 size: 16 residues. V trimming: 1 base; J trimming: 5 bases; junction bases outside the gene matches: 5.

This clonotype was observed a handful of times. This may arise from a read error, as a much more abundant clone is one base away. J is TRBJ2-5 and V is TRBV20-1; D gene unclear. CDR1 and CDR2 from the germline V gene are DFQATT and SNEGSKA (reference sequence). The CDR3 contains 12 residues. Between the trimmed V and J ends, which lost 3 bases and 1 base, there was a span of 6 bases. CDR3 sequence reads: CSASGFQETQYF. CDR3 sequence (DNA): TGCAGTGCTAGTGGGTTCCAAGAGACCCAGTACTTC.

This sequence joins TRBV2 and TRBJ2-7; the D gene could be TRBD1 or TRBD2 (5 bases each). This CDR3 spans 15 amino acids. V gave up 7 bases and J gave up 2 bases, with 18 bases separating them. Germline V lookup: CDR1 SNHLY, CDR2 FYNNEI. The CDR3 is CASTAGRARAYEQYF. In nucleotides, the CDR3 is TGTGCCAGCACCGCGGGCAGGGCGAGGGCCTACGAGCAGTACTTC.

This clonotype has just a few counts. The chain carries TRBV11-2 and TRBJ2-2, with TRBD1 matching 10 bases. J was trimmed by 6 bases and V by 5 bases; bases with no gene match: 3. This CDR3 spans 14 amino acids. Germline V lookup: CDR1 SGHAT, CDR2 FQNNGV. CDR3 DNA sequence: TGTGCCAGCAGCCCGGGGACAGGGGCCGGGGAGCTGTTTTTT. Protein: CASSPGTGAGELFF.

This clonotype was recorded a few times. The genes are TRBV12-3 or TRBV12-4 and TRBJ1-4; 8 nucleotides align to TRBD1. This CDR3 spans 15 amino acids. The J segment lost 4 bases and the V segment lost 5 bases, leaving 6 bases of the junction unmatched. The CDR3 DNA reads TGTGCCAGCAGTCTGATGACAGGGGATAATGAAAAACTGTTTTTT. Its protein product is CASSLMTGDNEKLFF.